The 8 T cell receptor beta chains below come from one sample, sequenced in a study of CD4 T cells in relation to SARS-CoV-2 and coronaviruses. The unexposed donors gave CD4+ T cells in about 2010-2019, prior to COVID-19. After less than 11 days of culture, CD4+ T cells were isolated. These receptors are not linked to any known antigen. Here immunoSEQ multiplex PCR was the method, and the copy in TCRdb shows in-frame clones only, minus some. This sample carries 25,000 to 30,000 clones, over 60% of them seen once, and the ten largest clones take 20% to 25%. Source material: CD4+ T cells from PBMCs, cultured in vitro. The receptors derive from a human donor in good health.

This clone was picked up one time. V is TRBV18 and J is TRBJ2-5; D may be TRBD1 (6 bases). Trimming pared 3 bases from V and 2 bases from J, leaving 16 bases between. This CDR3 is 16 amino acids long. Germline CDR1 and CDR2: KGHSH and LQKENI. CDR3 amino acids: CASSPDGTSRQETQYF. In DNA, the CDR3 is TGTGCCAGCTCACCGGATGGGACAAGCAGGCAAGAGACCCAGTACTTC.

This clone was recorded a few times. The CDR3 DNA follows: TGTGCCAGCAGCAGGGGGGAGGGCTATGGCTACACCTTC. Its translation: CASSRGEGYGYTF. The rearrangement joins TRBV7-9 to TRBJ1-2; D perhaps matches TRBD1 (6 bases). V lost 5 bases to trimming and J lost 4 bases, with 11 bases between them. The germline V gene has CDR1 SEHNR and CDR2 FQNEAQ (reference sequence). The CDR3 has 13 amino acids.

The chain is built from TRBV20-1 and TRBJ1-2; no definite D call. Trimming left V 6 bases short and J 3 bases short, with 8 bases between. The CDR3 has 11 residues. From germline, CDR1 is DFQATT and CDR2 SNEGSKA (reference sequence). This CDR3 reads CSASEDYGYTF. Written as DNA, the CDR3 is TGCAGTGCAAGTGAGGACTATGGCTACACCTTC.

The rearrangement uses TRBV6-6 and TRBJ1-5; D not certain. V was cut by 6 bases and J by 11 bases, with 23 bases left in between. The germline CDR1 and CDR2 sequences are MNHNY and SVGAGI (reference sequence). The CDR3 is 15 amino acids. The CDR3 sequence is CASSSEIESALAQHF. The DNA of the CDR3 is TGTGCCAGCAGCTCCGAAATCGAATCCGCCTTAGCCCAGCATTTT.

The rearrangement links TRBV5-1 to TRBJ1-3; the D is unclear. Trimming stripped 3 bases from V and 0 bases from J, with 10 bases between. Germline CDR1 SGHRS, CDR2 YFSETQ. The length of the CDR3 is 15 residues. Here the CDR3 reads CASSSHRNSGNTIYF. For the CDR3, the DNA is TGCGCCAGCAGCTCTCACAGAAACTCTGGAAACACCATATATTTT.

This clone turned up a few times. The chain employs TRBV2 and TRBJ2-5; D call uncertain. Per the germline V gene, CDR1 is SNHLY and CDR2 is FYNNEI. Trimming cost V 5 bases and J 0 bases, with 13 bases left between them. The CDR3 extends over 15 amino acids. The CDR3 loop reads CASSSQEAYQETQYF. CDR3 coding DNA: TGTGCCAGCAGTTCCCAAGAGGCTTACCAAGAGACCCAGTACTTC.

The chain couples TRBV30 to TRBJ2-5; 7 bases match TRBD2. This CDR3 has 15 amino acids. V dropped 2 bases and J dropped 5; count of bases not matched to a gene: 11. The germline gives CDR1 GTSNPN, CDR2 SVGIG (reference sequence). CDR3 in amino acids: CAWSPGTTGGETQYF. Written as DNA, the CDR3 is TGTGCCTGGAGTCCAGGGACTACCGGGGGGGAGACCCAGTACTTC.

The chain has TRBV16 and TRBJ1-5; D might be TRBD1 (5 bases). The germline V gene encodes CDR1 KGHSY and CDR2 FQNENV. Trimming pared 2 bases from V and 6 bases from J, leaving 11 bases between. The length of the CDR3 is 14 residues. This CDR3 is CASSQIPGGQPQHF. DNA of the CDR3: TGTGCCAGCAGCCAAATCCCGGGGGGTCAGCCCCAGCATTTT.